This TCR beta chain was recorded in a study of blood T cell repertoires in COVID-19. Across the study: Spain, Italy and the United States supplied samples that represented acute and convalescent COVID-19. T cells, B-cell-depleted T cells, or PBMCs provided the cDNA or gDNA that served as material.

With 5 bases clipped from V and 5 bases from J, the junction kept 13 bases outside the gene matches. This CDR3 is built from 17 residues. CDR1 is MDHEN, CDR2 SYDVKM, per germline. Authors' data handling: Amplification of reference gene primers provided the estimated nucleated cell counts. Libraries were prepared by immunoSEQ multiplex PCR; TCRdb keeps only in-frame clonotypes and omits some of them. V, J and clone size are those of that table, while D and trimming were read from the DNA. Of more than 200,000 clones listed, about 79% are singletons. The clonotype originates from an elderly man with acute or convalescent COVID-19. Sequencing was carried out using peripheral blood. The rearrangement links TRBV28 to TRBJ2-2; TRBD1 agrees at 8 bases. CDR3 DNA: TGTGCCAGCAGTCCTACCCTCGGGACAGGAAGTACCGGGGAGCTGTTTTTT. This translates into CASSPTLGTGSTGELFF.